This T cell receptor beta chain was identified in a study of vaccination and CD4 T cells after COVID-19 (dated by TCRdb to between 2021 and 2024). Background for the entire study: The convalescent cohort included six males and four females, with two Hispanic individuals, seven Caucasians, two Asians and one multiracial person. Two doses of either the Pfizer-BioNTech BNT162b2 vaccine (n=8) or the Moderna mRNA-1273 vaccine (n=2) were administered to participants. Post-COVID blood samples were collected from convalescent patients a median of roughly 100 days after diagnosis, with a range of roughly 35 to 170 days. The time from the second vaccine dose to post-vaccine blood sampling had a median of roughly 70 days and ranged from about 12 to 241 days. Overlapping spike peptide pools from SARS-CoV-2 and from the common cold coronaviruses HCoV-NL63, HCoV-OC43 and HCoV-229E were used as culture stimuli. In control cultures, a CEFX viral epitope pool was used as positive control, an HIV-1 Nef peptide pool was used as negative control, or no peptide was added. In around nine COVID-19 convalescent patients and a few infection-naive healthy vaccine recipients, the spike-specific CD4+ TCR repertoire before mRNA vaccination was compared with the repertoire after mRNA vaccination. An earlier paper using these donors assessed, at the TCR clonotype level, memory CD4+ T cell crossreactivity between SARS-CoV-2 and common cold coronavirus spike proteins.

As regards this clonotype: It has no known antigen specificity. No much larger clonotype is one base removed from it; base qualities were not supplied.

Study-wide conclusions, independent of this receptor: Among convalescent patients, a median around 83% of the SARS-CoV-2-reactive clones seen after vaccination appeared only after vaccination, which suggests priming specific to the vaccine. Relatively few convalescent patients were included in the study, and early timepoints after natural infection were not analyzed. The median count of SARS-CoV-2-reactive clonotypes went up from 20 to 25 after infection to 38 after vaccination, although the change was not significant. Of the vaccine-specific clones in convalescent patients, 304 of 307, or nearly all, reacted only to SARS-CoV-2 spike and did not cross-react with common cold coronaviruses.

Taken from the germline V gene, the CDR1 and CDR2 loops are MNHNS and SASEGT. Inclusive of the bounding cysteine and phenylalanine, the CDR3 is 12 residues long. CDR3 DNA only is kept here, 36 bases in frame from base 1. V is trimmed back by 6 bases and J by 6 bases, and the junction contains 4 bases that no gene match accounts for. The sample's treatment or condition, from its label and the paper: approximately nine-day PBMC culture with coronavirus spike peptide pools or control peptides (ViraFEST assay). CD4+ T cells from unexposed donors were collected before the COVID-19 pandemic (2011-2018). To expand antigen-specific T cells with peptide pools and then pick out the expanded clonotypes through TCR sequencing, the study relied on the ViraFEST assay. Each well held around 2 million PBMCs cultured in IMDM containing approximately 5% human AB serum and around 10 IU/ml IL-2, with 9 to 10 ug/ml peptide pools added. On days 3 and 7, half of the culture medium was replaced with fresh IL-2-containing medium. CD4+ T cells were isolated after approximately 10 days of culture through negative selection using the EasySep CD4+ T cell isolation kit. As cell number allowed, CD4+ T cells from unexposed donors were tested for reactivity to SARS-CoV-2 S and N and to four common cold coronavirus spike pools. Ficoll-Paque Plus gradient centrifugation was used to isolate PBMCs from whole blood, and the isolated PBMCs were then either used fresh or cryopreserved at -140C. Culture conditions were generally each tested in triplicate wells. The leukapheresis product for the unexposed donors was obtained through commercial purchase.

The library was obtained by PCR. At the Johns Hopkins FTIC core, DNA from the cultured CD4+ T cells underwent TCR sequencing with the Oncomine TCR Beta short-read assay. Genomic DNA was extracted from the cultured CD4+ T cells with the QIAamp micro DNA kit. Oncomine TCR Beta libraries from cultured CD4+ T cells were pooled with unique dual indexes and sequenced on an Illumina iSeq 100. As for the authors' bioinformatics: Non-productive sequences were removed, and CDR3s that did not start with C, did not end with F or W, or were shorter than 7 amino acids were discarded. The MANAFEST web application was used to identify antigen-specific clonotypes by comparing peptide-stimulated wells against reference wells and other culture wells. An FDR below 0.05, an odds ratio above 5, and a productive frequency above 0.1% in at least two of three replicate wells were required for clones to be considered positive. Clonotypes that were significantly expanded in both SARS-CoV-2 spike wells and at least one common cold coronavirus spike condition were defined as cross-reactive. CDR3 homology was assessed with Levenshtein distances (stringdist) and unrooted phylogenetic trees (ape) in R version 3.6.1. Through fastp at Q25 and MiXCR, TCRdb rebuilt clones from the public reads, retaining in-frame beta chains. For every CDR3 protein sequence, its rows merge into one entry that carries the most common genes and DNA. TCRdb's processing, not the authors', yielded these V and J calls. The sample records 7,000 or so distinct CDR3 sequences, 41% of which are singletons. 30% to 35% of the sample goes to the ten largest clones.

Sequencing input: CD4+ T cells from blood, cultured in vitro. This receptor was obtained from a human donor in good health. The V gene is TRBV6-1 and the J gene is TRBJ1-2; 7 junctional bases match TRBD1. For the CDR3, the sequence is CASSLGQDGYTF. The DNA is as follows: TGTGCCAGCAGCCTAGGACAGGATGGCTACACCTTC.